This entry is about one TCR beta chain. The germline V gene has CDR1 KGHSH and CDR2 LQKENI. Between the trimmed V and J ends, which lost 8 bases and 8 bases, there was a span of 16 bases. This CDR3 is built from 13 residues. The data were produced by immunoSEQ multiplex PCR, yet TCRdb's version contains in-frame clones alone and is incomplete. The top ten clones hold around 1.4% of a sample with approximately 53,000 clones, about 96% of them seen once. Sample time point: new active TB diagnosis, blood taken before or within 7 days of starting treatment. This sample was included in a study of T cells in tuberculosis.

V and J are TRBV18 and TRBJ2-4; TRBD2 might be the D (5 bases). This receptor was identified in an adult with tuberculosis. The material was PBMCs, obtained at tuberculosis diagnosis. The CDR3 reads CASTPGVSDIQYF. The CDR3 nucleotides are TGTGCCAGCACCCCCGGGGTTAGTGACATTCAGTACTTC.